The entry below describes one T cell receptor (beta chain). The target antigen is unknown. This entry comes from a study of a mutant IDH1 vaccine in newly diagnosed glioma. Looking at the study overall: An approximately 62% male, around 38% female split and a mean age of approximately 38 years characterized treated patients. Former treatment meant radiotherapy, temozolomide, or both; the majority had gotten both.

Time point indicated: baseline, week 1 (first vaccination visit). Documented treatment: pre-vaccination baseline after standard-of-care therapy. The CDR3 covers 16 residues. Data came from immunoSEQ multiplex PCR; TCRdb stores just in-frame clones and leaves some out. The repertoire includes some 95,000 clones, roughly 75% of them detected once, and roughly 7% sits in the top ten. Study-wide points: Evidence of vaccine-induced immune responses was documented in about 93% of patients.

The sample was PBMCs, taken from a glioma patient treated with radiotherapy, temozolomide or both. This TCR derives from a man aged 35-49 years with glioma. J is TRBJ2-3 and V is TRBV21-1; the table's D call, TRBD1, was not checked against the DNA. TRBV21-1 is a recognized pseudogene. The CDR3 DNA follows: TGTGCCAGCAGTTCGACAGGGAGTGGAGGCACAGATACGCAGTATTTT. It specifies CASSSTGSGGTDTQYF.